The clone carrying this TCR beta chain was found many times. The record originates from a study of T-cell reconstitution after alpha-beta-depleted transplantation in children. Molecular barcoding with unique molecular identifiers was used for the TCRbeta library. One entry per CDR3 protein, called by TCRdb with MiXCR from the PCR reads. Altogether 300,000 to 400,000 distinct CDR3 sequences are present, 16% being singletons, with the ten largest covering approximately 44%. V was cut by 1 base and J by 1 base, with 9 bases left in between. The CDR3 is 15 residues long. CDR1 and CDR2 (germline): SGHRS, YFSETQ.

The chain joins TRBV5-1 to TRBJ2-1, with D perhaps TRBD2 (6 bases). The material was PBMCs, mostly from graft donor cells, obtained 360 days after TCRalphabeta/CD19-depleted stem cell transplant. This TCR was sampled from a male patient between 2 and 9 years old who had a stem cell transplant for acute lymphoblastic leukemia, so the T cells may come from the graft donor. The CDR3: CASSLTSSSYNEQFF. The CDR3 nucleotides read TGCGCCAGCAGCTTGACTAGCAGTTCCTACAATGAGCAGTTCTTC.